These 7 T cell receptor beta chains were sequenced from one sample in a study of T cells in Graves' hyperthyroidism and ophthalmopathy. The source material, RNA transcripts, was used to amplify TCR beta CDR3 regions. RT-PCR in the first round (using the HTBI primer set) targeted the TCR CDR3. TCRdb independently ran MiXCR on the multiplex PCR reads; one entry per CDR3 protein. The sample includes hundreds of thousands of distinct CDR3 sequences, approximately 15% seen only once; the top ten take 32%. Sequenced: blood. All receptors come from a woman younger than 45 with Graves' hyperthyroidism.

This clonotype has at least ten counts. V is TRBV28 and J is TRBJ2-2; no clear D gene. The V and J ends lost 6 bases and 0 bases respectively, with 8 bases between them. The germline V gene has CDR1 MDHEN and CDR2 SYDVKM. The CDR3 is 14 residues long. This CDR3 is CASRPPANTGELFF. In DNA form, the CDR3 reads TGTGCCAGCAGGCCCCCCGCGAACACCGGGGAGCTGTTTTTT.

The CDR3 sequence is CASSEERESYNEQFF. The CDR3 region has the DNA TGTGCCAGCAGTGAAGAGCGGGAGTCCTACAATGAGCAGTTCTTC. The chain is built from TRBV2 and TRBJ2-1; 8 bases agree with TRBD2. Trimming cost V 1 base and J 1 base; bases outside gene matches: 0. Per the germline V gene, CDR1 is SNHLY and CDR2 is FYNNEI. This CDR3 region has 15 residues.

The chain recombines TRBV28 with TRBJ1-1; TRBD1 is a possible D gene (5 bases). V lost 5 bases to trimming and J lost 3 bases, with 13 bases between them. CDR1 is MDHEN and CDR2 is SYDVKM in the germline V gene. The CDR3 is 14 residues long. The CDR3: CASSRDPGYTEAFF. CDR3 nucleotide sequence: TGTGCCAGCAGTCGGGACCCAGGGTACACTGAAGCTTTCTTT.

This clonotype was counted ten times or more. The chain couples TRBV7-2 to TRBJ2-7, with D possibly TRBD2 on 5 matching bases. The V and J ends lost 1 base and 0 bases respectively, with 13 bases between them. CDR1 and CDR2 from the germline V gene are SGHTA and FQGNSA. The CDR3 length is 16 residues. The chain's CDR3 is CASSLGAVPSSYEQYF. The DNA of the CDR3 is TGTGCCAGCAGCTTAGGAGCGGTTCCTTCCTCCTACGAGCAGTACTTC.

The CDR3 coding sequence is TGTGCCAGCAGCTTACTAGCGGGAGCGGATGAGCAGTTCTTC. Translated, it gives CASSLLAGADEQFF. The rearrangement links TRBV11-2 to TRBJ2-1, with 10 bases aligning to TRBD2. Germline V gene lookup returns CDR1 SGHAT and CDR2 FQNNGV. CDR3 length equals 14 residues. After removal of 2 bases from V and 8 bases from J, the junction contained 3 bases not matched to a gene.

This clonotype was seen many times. The CDR3 reads CASSPQIPRQNIQYF. In nucleotides, the CDR3 is TGTGCCAGCTCACCTCAAATACCTCGCCAAAACATTCAGTACTTC. The J gene is TRBJ2-4, the V gene TRBV18; no definite D call. CDR1 KGHSH and CDR2 LQKENI come from the germline V gene. V was cut by 3 bases and J by 5 bases, with 14 bases left in between. The CDR3 has 15 residues.

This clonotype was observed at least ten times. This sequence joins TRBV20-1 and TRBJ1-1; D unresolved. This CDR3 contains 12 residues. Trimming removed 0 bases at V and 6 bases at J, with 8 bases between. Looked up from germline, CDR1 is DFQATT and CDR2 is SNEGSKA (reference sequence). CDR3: CSAREFGPEAFF. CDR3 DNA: TGCAGTGCTAGAGAGTTTGGGCCTGAAGCTTTCTTT.